A selection of T cell receptor beta chains follows, all from one sample in a study of T cell changes during pregnancy in multiple sclerosis. Clones were sequenced by immunoSEQ multiplex PCR, and TCRdb holds only the in-frame ones, with some missing. Of about 100,000 clones in the sample, 85% to 95% were seen once. The specimen comprised peripheral blood, sampled in the second trimester of pregnancy. The origin of the receptors is a female donor with multiple sclerosis, enrolled in a pregnancy study. Both conserved end residues are part of each CDR3. A D gene is named only where the DNA matches it firmly. Not all rows give a size; the values are once, few, many and, for expanded clones, a class.

clone_size | j_call | v_call | d_call | cdr3_aa | cdr3_nt
. | TRBJ1-3 | TRBV28 | . | CASSFAEFSGNTIYF | TGTGCCAGCAGTTTTGCCGAGTTTTCTGGAAACACCATATATTTT
. | TRBJ1-2 | TRBV28 | TRBD1 | CASSTTGGLVYGYTF | TGTGCCAGCAGTACCACAGGGGGTCTAGTCTATGGCTACACCTTC
. | TRBJ2-7 | TRBV9 | . | CASSVRGDEQYF | TGTGCCAGCAGCGTACGGGGAGACGAGCAGTACTTC
once | TRBJ1-2 | TRBV19 | . | CASRRTAHGYTF | TGTGCCAGTAGAAGGACAGCGCATGGCTACACCTTC
. | TRBJ2-1 | TRBV4-1 | . | CASSQSGNGGEQFF | TGCGCCAGCAGTCAGTCGGGGAACGGGGGTGAGCAGTTCTTC
. | TRBJ1-1 | TRBV27 | . | CASIPRGLGDEAFF | TGTGCCAGCATTCCAAGGGGGTTGGGAGATGAAGCTTTCTTT
. | TRBJ2-7 | TRBV9 | . | CASALASSSYEQYF | TGTGCCAGTGCGCTAGCCTCGAGCTCCTACGAGCAGTACTTC
. | TRBJ1-4 | TRBV4-1 | . | CASSYPGGRNEKLFF | TGCGCCAGCAGCTACCCCGGGGGGAGAAATGAAAAACTGTTTTTT
. | TRBJ1-1 | TRBV7-9 | . | CASSPGQLNTEAFF | TGTGCCAGCAGCCCCGGACAGCTGAACACTGAAGCTTTCTTT
. | TRBJ1-2 | TRBV6-5 | . | CASLERGGGNYGYTF | TGTGCCAGCCTTGAACGGGGAGGGGGGAACTATGGCTACACCTTC
few | TRBJ1-1 | TRBV9 | TRBD1 | CASSGWDRENTEAFF | TGTGCCAGCAGCGGTTGGGACAGAGAGAACACTGAAGCTTTCTTT
. | TRBJ2-6 | TRBV10-2 | TRBD1 | CASSDSVDRNHSGANVLTF | TGCGCCAGCAGTGACTCGGTGGACAGGAACCACTCTGGGGCCAACGTCCTGACTTTC
. | TRBJ1-1 | TRBV13 | . | CASSLFRSSNTEAFF | TGTGCCAGCAGCTTATTTCGGTCGTCGAACACTGAAGCTTTCTTT
. | TRBJ1-2 | TRBV30 | TRBD1 | CAWSVSRTGGAYTF | TGTGCCTGGAGTGTTTCAAGGACAGGGGGTGCCTACACCTTC
. | TRBJ1-1 | TRBV10-2 | . | CASSDDGNRPGGTEAFF | TGCGCCAGCAGTGACGACGGCAACCGCCCCGGAGGCACTGAAGCTTTCTTT
. | TRBJ2-1 | TRBV6-5 | . | CASISGNEQFF | TGTGCCAGCATATCCGGGAATGAGCAGTTCTTC
. | TRBJ1-1 | TRBV6-5 | . | CASSYGGLAFF | TGTGCCAGCAGTTACGGGGGGTTGGCTTTCTTT
. | TRBJ1-1 | TRBV7-3 | TRBD1 | CASRPGQGYTEAFF | TGTGCCAGCAGGCCGGGACAGGGATACACTGAAGCTTTCTTT
few | TRBJ1-1 | TRBV28 | TRBD1 | CASRPQGVNTEAFF | TGTGCCAGCAGGCCACAGGGGGTTAACACTGAAGCTTTCTTT
. | TRBJ2-1 | TRBV7-2 | . | CASSSPGHWNEQFF | TGTGCCAGCAGCTCCCCGGGACACTGGAATGAGCAGTTCTTC
. | TRBJ2-3 | TRBV27 | . | CASSLRTRPDTQYF | TGTGCCAGCAGTCTTCGGACTCGTCCGGATACGCAGTATTTT
. | TRBJ2-2 | TRBV4-1 | . | CASSQAHGSDTGELFF | TGCGCCAGCAGCCAAGCGCACGGGTCCGACACCGGGGAGCTGTTTTTT
. | TRBJ2-3 | TRBV27 | TRBD2 | CASRSSGSSTDTQYF | TGTGCCAGCAGATCTAGCGGGTCTAGCACAGATACGCAGTATTTT
. | TRBJ1-1 | TRBV4-2 | . | CASSQDGTALNTEAFF | TGTGCCAGCAGCCAAGATGGGACTGCCCTGAACACTGAAGCTTTCTTT
. | TRBJ2-2 | TRBV28 | TRBD2 | CASSFLWPAGYQTGELFF | TGTGCCAGCAGTTTCCTCTGGCCAGCGGGATATCAGACCGGGGAGCTGTTTTTT
. | TRBJ1-1 | TRBV18 | . | CASSLEVWSTEAFF | TGTGCCAGCTCACTAGAGGTATGGTCCACTGAAGCTTTCTTT
. | TRBJ2-1 | TRBV7-2 | TRBD2 | CASSIRTSGRKGSYNEQFF | TGTGCCAGCAGCATTCGGACTAGCGGGAGAAAGGGTTCCTACAATGAGCAGTTCTTC
. | TRBJ2-3 | TRBV14 | . | CASSLSVRSDTQYF | TGTGCCAGCAGCCTTAGCGTTCGCTCAGATACGCAGTATTTT
. | TRBJ2-2 | TRBV9 | . | CASSEGSGTGELFF | TGTGCCAGCAGCGAGGGTAGCGGCACCGGGGAGCTGTTTTTT
few | TRBJ1-1 | TRBV7-6 | . | CASSLGRGWGTEAFF | TGTGCCAGCAGCTTAGGCAGGGGATGGGGCACTGAAGCTTTCTTT
. | TRBJ1-4 | TRBV15 | TRBD1 | CATSRRDRVDEKLFF | TGTGCCACCAGCAGACGGGACAGGGTTGATGAAAAACTGTTTTTT